The clone carrying this TCR beta chain showed up just a few times. One entry per CDR3 protein results from TCRdb running MiXCR on the RT-PCR reads. There are 650,000 to 800,000 distinct CDR3 sequences in the sample; 12% to 15% occur only once, and about 3.6% lies in the top ten. The CDR3 length is 13 residues. Trimming took 2 bases from V and 7 from J, leaving 11 bases between them. The chain recombines TRBV12-3 or TRBV12-4 with TRBJ1-2, with D tentatively TRBD1 (5 bases). Sequencing was carried out using memory CD4+ T cells from blood. The TCR originated in a female donor in good health, serving as a healthy control. CDR3 coding DNA: TGTGCCAGCAGTTTACGGGGGAACGTTGGCTACACCTTC. It translates to CASSLRGNVGYTF.